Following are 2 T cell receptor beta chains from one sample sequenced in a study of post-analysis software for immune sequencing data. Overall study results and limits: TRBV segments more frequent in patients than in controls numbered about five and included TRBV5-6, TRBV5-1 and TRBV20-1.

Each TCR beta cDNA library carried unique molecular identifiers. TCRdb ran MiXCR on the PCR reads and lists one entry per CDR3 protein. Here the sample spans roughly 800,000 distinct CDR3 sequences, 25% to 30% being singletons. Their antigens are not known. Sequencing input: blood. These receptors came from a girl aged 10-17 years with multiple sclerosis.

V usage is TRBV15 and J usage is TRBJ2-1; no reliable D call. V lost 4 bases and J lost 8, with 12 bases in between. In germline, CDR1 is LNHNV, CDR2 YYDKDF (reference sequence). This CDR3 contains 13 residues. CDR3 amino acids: CATSTRRVDEQFF. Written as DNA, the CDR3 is TGTGCCACCAGCACCCGACGGGTGGATGAGCAGTTCTTC.

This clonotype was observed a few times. The CDR3 sequence is CASSWGSATVNSPLHF. The CDR3 DNA is TGTGCCAGCAGCTGGGGTTCGGCCACTGTTAATTCACCCCTCCACTTT. J is TRBJ1-6 and V is TRBV5-8; D ambiguous. The CDR3 contains 16 residues. CDR1 is SGHTS, CDR2 YDEGEE, per germline. Trimming stripped 3 bases from V and 6 bases from J, with 16 bases between. Supplemented by reference TRBV5-8 and TRBJ1-6, the full variable domain reads EAGVTQSPTHLIKTRGQQATLRCSPISGHTSVYWYQQALGLGLQFLLWYDEGEERNRGNFPPRFSGRQFPNYSSELNVNALELEDSALYLCASSWGSATVNSPLHFGNGTRLTVT.